Below, 21 T cell receptor beta chains from the same sample are listed, as sequenced in a study of T cell repertoires in ileal Crohn's disease. The table came from immunoSEQ multiplex PCR; TCRdb's copy has only in-frame clones and leaves some out. The top ten clones hold approximately 10% of a sample with 4,300 or so clones, 72% of them seen once. Time point in this sample: proximal margin of the surgical specimen (macroscopically non-inflamed). Sequencing was done on a sample of ileal tissue. The receptor set was obtained from an adult with Crohn's disease.

J is TRBJ2-7 and V is TRBV28; 8 nucleotides line up with TRBD1. Germline trimming cut 2 bases from V and 6 bases from J; bases unmatched to any gene: 0. Germline CDR1 MDHEN, CDR2 SYDVKM. This CDR3 is 12 amino acids long. The CDR3, as DNA: TGTGCCAGCAGTTTAGACAGGGGCGAGCAGTACTTC. Its protein is CASSLDRGEQYF.

V and J are TRBV5-1 and TRBJ1-1, with 10 bases fitting TRBD1. V shed 1 base, J shed 5 bases, and the junction held 5 bases outside the gene matches. The CDR3 spans 15 residues. The germline V gene encodes CDR1 SGHRS and CDR2 YFSETQ. The CDR3 DNA sequence: TGCGCCAGCAGCTTGCGTGGGACAGGGGATACTGAAGCTTTCTTT. This codes for CASSLRGTGDTEAFF.

CDR3 protein: CATSQGEYGYTF. The CDR3 DNA sequence: TGTGCCACCAGCCAGGGGGAATATGGCTACACCTTC. The chain has TRBV15 and TRBJ1-2, with TRBD1 identical over 7 bases. The junction had 2 bases not matched to a gene; V was cut back by 5 bases and J by 5 bases. The CDR3 runs to 12 residues. Germline CDR1 reads LNHNV; CDR2 reads YYDKDF (reference sequence).

The chain carries TRBV19 and TRBJ1-1; 11 bases are a match to TRBD1. Trimming removed 6 bases from V and 2 bases from J; junction bases left unmatched: 5. The CDR3 is made up of 15 amino acids. The V gene's germline CDR1 is LNHDA and CDR2 SQIVND (reference sequence). In nucleotides, the CDR3 is TGTGCCAGTAGCCGATGGACAGGGGGCAACACTGAAGCTTTCTTT. It is translated as CASSRWTGGNTEAFF. The full variable domain, rest sourced from reference TRBV19 and TRBJ1-1, is DGGITQSPKYLFRKEGQNVTLSCEQNLNHDAMYWYRQDPGQGLRLIYYSQIVNDFQKGDIAEGYSVSREKKESFPLTVTSAQKNPTAFYLCASSRWTGGNTEAFFGQGTRLTVV.

The genes are TRBV29-1 and TRBJ1-1; D may be TRBD1 (6 bases). This CDR3 is built from 14 residues. From germline, CDR1 is SQVTM and CDR2 ANQGSEA. V was clipped by 4 bases and J by 0 bases, with 12 bases between them. The CDR3 nucleotides are TGCAGCGTTGGTCAGGGGAACTTGAACACTGAAGCTTTCTTT. Its protein product is CSVGQGNLNTEAFF.

CDR3 sequence reads: CASSLGVTEAFF. In nucleotides, the CDR3 is TGTGCCAGCAGTTTGGGGGTGACTGAAGCTTTCTTT. The chain combines TRBV28 with TRBJ1-1; the D gene is possibly TRBD1 (5 bases). The V and J ends lost 3 bases and 5 bases respectively, with 7 bases between them. The CDR3 spans 12 residues. Germline CDR1 and CDR2: MDHEN and SYDVKM.

The chain couples TRBV28 to TRBJ1-5; D remains unclear. Germline V CDR1 and CDR2: MDHEN, SYDVKM. This CDR3 is 14 amino acids long. Trimming took 2 bases from V and 2 from J, leaving 7 bases between them. The CDR3 reads CASSLGSGNQPQHF. The CDR3 nucleotides are TGTGCCAGCAGTTTAGGGAGCGGCAATCAGCCCCAGCATTTT.

The chain recombines TRBV18 with TRBJ2-7, with D possibly called TRBD1 or TRBD2 (5 bases each). Germline lookup yields CDR1 KGHSH and CDR2 LQKENI. The germline V and J ends were trimmed by 3 bases and 11 bases, with 23 bases remaining between them. This CDR3 comprises 15 residues. The CDR3 nucleotides read TGTGCCAGCTCACCCGTAAAGCAGCGCCTCGGGACGGAGTACTTC. This codes for CASSPVKQRLGTEYF.

This chain links TRBV10-2 with TRBJ1-1, with TRBD1 matching over 7 bases. There are 13 residues in the CDR3. Germline CDR1 WSHSY, CDR2 SAAADI. V gave up 3 bases and J gave up 7 bases; unmatched junction bases: 5. The chain's CDR3 is CASSDQGGVEAFF. The CDR3 nucleotides are TGCGCCAGCAGTGACCAGGGGGGTGTTGAAGCTTTCTTT.

V gene TRBV5-1 combines with J gene TRBJ1-2; TRBD1 agrees at 7 bases. Trimming took 3 bases from V and 3 from J; bases not matched to a gene: 5. This CDR3 contains 14 residues. Germline V gives CDR1 SGHRS, CDR2 YFSETQ. As DNA, the CDR3 is TGCGCCAGCAGCTCGACAGGGTTGGACTATGGCTACACCTTC. This encodes CASSSTGLDYGYTF.

The V and J genes are TRBV10-1 and TRBJ2-2, with D possibly matching TRBD2 (6 bases). Trimming removed 5 bases at V and 4 bases at J, with 14 bases between. Germline-derived CDR1 and CDR2 are WNHNN and SYGVQD (reference sequence). This CDR3 spans 15 amino acids. The CDR3, as DNA: TGCGCCAGCAGTCGGGACTCAGGGAGCACCGGGGAGCTGTTTTTT. Translating gives CASSRDSGSTGELFF.

This chain connects TRBV2 to TRBJ2-6; 7 bases line up with TRBD2. The V gene end was trimmed by 9 bases and the J gene end by 3 bases; junction bases not matched to a gene: 11. This CDR3 is 16 amino acids long. The germline gives CDR1 SNHLY, CDR2 FYNNEI. CDR3 region: CARTGGGSGGANVLTF. CDR3 sequence (DNA): TGTGCCAGGACCGGCGGGGGTTCAGGTGGGGCCAACGTCCTGACTTTC.

This chain links TRBV10-2 with TRBJ2-2, with 9 bases aligning to TRBD1. The CDR3 has 12 amino acids. Unmatched junction bases numbered 5, after V lost 3 bases and J lost 15 bases. Germline CDR1 is WSHSY and CDR2 is SAAADI. The CDR3 DNA reads TGCGCCAGCAGTGACCCGACAGGGGGGGTGTTTTTT. Protein: CASSDPTGGVFF.

The CDR3 DNA sequence: TGCGCCAGCAGCTTGGGGACAGTTTCGTATGGCTACACCTTC. It translates to CASSLGTVSYGYTF. This chain joins TRBV5-1 and TRBJ1-2, with TRBD1 as a possible D gene (6 bases). Trimming stripped 0 bases from V and 5 bases from J, with 11 bases between. CDR1 is SGHRS, CDR2 YFSETQ, per germline. This CDR3 contains 14 residues.

This clone was observed a few times. The J gene is TRBJ2-7, the V gene TRBV29-1, with TRBD1 identical over 12 bases. Trimming cost V 6 bases and J 6 bases; bases outside gene matches: 6. The CDR3 runs 13 residues. Germline assignment: CDR1 SQVTM and CDR2 ANQGSEA. The CDR3 reads CSVPGTGGAEQYF. The CDR3 coding sequence is TGCAGCGTGCCCGGGACAGGGGGCGCCGAGCAGTACTTC.

The rearrangement links TRBV18 to TRBJ2-3; D remains unclear. Germline CDR1 and CDR2: KGHSH and LQKENI. V was cut by 6 bases and J by 1 base, with 11 bases left in between. The CDR3 is made up of 14 amino acids. The DNA for the CDR3 is TGTGCCAGCTCGCCCTCGGGCGGCACAGATACGCAGTATTTT. Its protein is CASSPSGGTDTQYF. The full variable domain, its missing parts supplied by reference TRBV18 and TRBJ2-3, is NAGVMQNPRHLVRRRGQEARLRCSPMKGHSHVYWYRQLPEEGLKFMVYLQKENIIDESGMPKERFSAEFPKEGPSILRIQQVVRGDSAAYFCASSPSGGTDTQYFGPGTRLTVL.

By proportion, this clone is large (0.1 to 1%). The chain joins TRBV5-1 to TRBJ2-7; 7 nucleotides line up with TRBD2. Unmatched junction bases numbered 8, after V lost 0 bases and J lost 5 bases. The CDR3 is made up of 15 amino acids. Germline CDR1 is SGHRS and CDR2 is YFSETQ. CDR3: CASSLGVGEGDEQYF. The CDR3 bases are TGCGCCAGCAGCTTGGGCGTAGGGGAGGGAGACGAGCAGTACTTC.

The chain carries TRBV11-2 and TRBJ2-7; 7 nucleotides agree with TRBD2. The CDR3 has 16 amino acids. The V gene end was trimmed by 1 base and the J gene end by 2 bases; junction bases not matched to a gene: 8. In germline, CDR1 is SGHAT, CDR2 FQNNGV. This CDR3 reads CASSLVPGGPTYEQYF. CDR3 coding DNA: TGTGCCAGCAGCTTAGTACCGGGGGGACCGACCTACGAGCAGTACTTC.

In its sample, this clone was seen once. The V and J genes are TRBV5-4 and TRBJ1-2, with D maybe TRBD1 (6 bases). V was cut by 4 bases and J by 4 bases, with 14 bases left in between. Germline-derived CDR1 and CDR2 are SGHNT and YYREEE (reference sequence). The CDR3 has 14 residues. The CDR3 DNA reads as TGTGCCAGCAGCCGCGAAACAGGGACCTATGGCTACACCTTC. It codes for CASSRETGTYGYTF.

The rearrangement joins TRBV11-3 to TRBJ2-7, with a possible D match to TRBD2 (6 bases). The CDR3 extends over 13 amino acids. V was pared by 3 bases and J by 6 bases, with 12 bases between. Germline CDR1 reads SGHNT; CDR2 reads YENEEA. The CDR3 DNA reads TGTGCCAGCAGCTTGGCCCTGGGGGGCGAGCAGTACTTC. Translated: CASSLALGGEQYF.

This chain joins TRBV13 and TRBJ1-2; D unclear. The CDR3 runs to 12 residues. CDR1 PRHDT and CDR2 FYEKMQ come from the germline V gene (reference sequence). Deletions cut 2 bases from V and 8 bases from J, with 9 bases between. CDR3 residues: CASSLPGRGYTF. In DNA, the CDR3 is TGTGCCAGCAGCTTACCGGGGAGGGGCTACACCTTC.